The clone carrying this T cell receptor (beta chain) was seen once. Antigen unknown. This entry belongs to a study of cytomegalovirus exposure and HLA in healthy donors. Study-level results: With further analysis later on, most CMV-associated TCR beta chains appeared HLA-restricted.

PCR amplification relied on 60 Vbeta primers (plus 13 Jbeta primers). Produced via immunoSEQ multiplex PCR; TCRdb's table is partial and in-frame only. The repertoire holds 100,000 to 150,000 clones, with approximately 80% as singletons. Trimming removed 10 bases from V and 1 base from J; junction bases left unmatched: 19. Germline CDR1 reads MNHEY; CDR2 reads SMNVEV (reference sequence). This CDR3 region has 18 residues. The receptor comes from a female donor in good health and CMV-seronegative. Source material: PBMCs. This chain uses TRBV27 with TRBJ1-5; 7 bases are shared with TRBD1. CDR3 nucleotide sequence: TGTGCCACAAGTTTAAGGGGGCGGCAGGGGAGAAGCAATCAGCCCCAGCATTTT. Protein sequence: CATSLRGRQGRSNQPQHF.